A single sample is the source of the 11 T cell receptor beta chains below, sequenced in a study of blood T cell repertoires in COVID-19. Clones were sequenced by immunoSEQ multiplex PCR, and TCRdb holds only the in-frame ones, with some missing. This table holds about 180,000 clones, just under 90% found once. Specimen: peripheral blood. The source of these receptors is a woman between 65 and 79 years old with COVID-19, enrolled during active disease.

The DNA for the CDR3 is TGTGCCACCAGCAGAGCCGGACTAGCGGGAGGTAATGAGCAGTTCTTC. As protein: CATSRAGLAGGNEQFF. The genes are TRBV15 and TRBJ2-1; 14 positions match TRBD2. V was pared by 1 base and J by 7 bases, with 3 bases of the junction left unmatched. Germline-derived CDR1 and CDR2 are LNHNV and YYDKDF (reference sequence). The CDR3 has 16 amino acids.

The rearrangement joins TRBV5-1 to TRBJ1-1; D is unclear. The length of the CDR3 is 17 residues. V lost 3 bases, J lost 1 base, and 19 bases lay in between. Germline V gives CDR1 SGHRS, CDR2 YFSETQ. CDR3 sequence reads: CASSSNRRVLGNTEAFF. CDR3 bases: TGCGCCAGCAGCTCGAATCGAAGAGTCCTCGGGAACACTGAAGCTTTCTTT.

This clone came up once. V usage is TRBV9 and J usage is TRBJ2-1; D unclear. There are 13 residues in the CDR3. Between the trimmed V and J ends, which lost 0 bases and 6 bases, there was a span of 7 bases. The V gene's germline CDR1 is SGDLS and CDR2 YYNGEE. For the CDR3, the DNA is TGTGCCAGCAGCGTAGCCTGGCTCAATGAGCAGTTCTTC. The encoded protein is CASSVAWLNEQFF.

The chain couples TRBV7-9 to TRBJ2-1; perhaps TRBD2 as D (6 bases). The CDR3 totals 14 residues. Trimming took 0 bases from V and 3 from J, leaving 6 bases between them. Germline lookup yields CDR1 SEHNR and CDR2 FQNEAQ (reference sequence). CDR3 sequence reads: CASSLAGGYNEQFF. The DNA of the CDR3 is TGTGCCAGCAGCTTAGCGGGAGGCTACAATGAGCAGTTCTTC. Variable domain in full (rest from reference TRBV7-9 and TRBJ2-1): DTGVSQNPRHKITKRGQNVTFRCDPISEHNRLYWYRQTLGQGPEFLTYFQNEAQLEKSRLLSDRFSAERPKGSFSTLEIQRTEQGDSAMYLCASSLAGGYNEQFFGPGTRLTVL.

The J gene is TRBJ2-1, the V gene TRBV5-1, with D maybe TRBD2 (5 bases). CDR1 SGHRS and CDR2 YFSETQ come from the germline V gene. The CDR3 length is 15 residues. V was shortened by 5 bases and J by 1 base, with 13 bases between the two germline ends. CDR3 DNA sequence: TGCGCCAGCAGTCTAGGAGGCCAATCCTACAATGAGCAGTTCTTC. It is translated as CASSLGGQSYNEQFF. The variable domain in full, completed from reference TRBV5-1 and TRBJ2-1, reads KAGVTQTPRYLIKTRGQQVTLSCSPISGHRSVSWYQQTPGQGLQFLFEYFSETQRNKGNFPGRFSGRQFSNSRSEMNVSTLELGDSALYLCASSLGGQSYNEQFFGPGTRLTVL.

The chain employs TRBV28 and TRBJ1-1, with 7 bases lining up with TRBD1. This CDR3 has 15 residues. Trimming took 5 bases from V and 5 from J; bases not matched to a gene: 11. CDR1 and CDR2 (germline): MDHEN, SYDVKM. The CDR3 region is CASSTDEGAMTEAFF. CDR3 DNA: TGTGCCAGCAGTACGGACGAGGGGGCGATGACTGAAGCTTTCTTT.

The J gene is TRBJ1-2, the V gene TRBV3-1 (or the pseudogene TRBV3-2), with 7 bases that match TRBD1. The CDR3 is 13 residues long. The germline V gene has CDR1 LGHDT and CDR2 YNNKEL (reference sequence). Unmatched junction bases numbered 1, after V lost 1 base and J lost 5 bases. Here the CDR3 DNA reads TGTGCCAGCAGCCAAGGGACAGGATATGGCTACACCTTC. Translated: CASSQGTGYGYTF.

V gene TRBV28 combines with J gene TRBJ1-2; D is undetermined. The V gene's germline CDR1 is MDHEN and CDR2 SYDVKM. V was shortened by 6 bases and J by 8 bases, with 13 bases between the two germline ends. This CDR3 comprises 12 residues. CDR3 sequence (DNA): TGTGCCAGCAGCAGCCTCGGGTACGGCTACACCTTC. Translation: CASSSLGYGYTF.

The chain combines TRBV11-3 with TRBJ1-1; weak D call: TRBD1 (5 bases). CDR3 length: 14 amino acids. Trimming cost V 5 bases and J 1 base, with 11 bases left between them. Germline CDR1 and CDR2: SGHNT and YENEEA. The CDR3 loop reads CASSAGRRNTEAFF. The CDR3 DNA reads TGTGCCAGCAGCGCGGGACGCCGGAACACTGAAGCTTTCTTT.

CDR3 bases: TGTGCCAGCAGCCACCCGGGGGGCGGGAGCCCAGATACGCAGTATTTT. Encoded protein: CASSHPGGGSPDTQYF. The chain has TRBV4-2 and TRBJ2-3; D perhaps matches TRBD2 (7 bases). V lost 3 bases to trimming and J lost 4 bases, with 17 bases between them. The germline CDR1 and CDR2 sequences are LGHNA and YNFKEQ. The CDR3 runs to 16 residues.

The chain employs TRBV28 and TRBJ1-2; TRBD1 agrees at 8 bases. This CDR3 has 12 residues. J was trimmed by 9 bases and V by 7 bases; bases with no gene match: 7. Germline V gene lookup returns CDR1 MDHEN and CDR2 SYDVKM. For the CDR3, the DNA is TGTGCCAGCAAGACCCGACAGGGGAGCTACACCTTC. This translates into CASKTRQGSYTF.